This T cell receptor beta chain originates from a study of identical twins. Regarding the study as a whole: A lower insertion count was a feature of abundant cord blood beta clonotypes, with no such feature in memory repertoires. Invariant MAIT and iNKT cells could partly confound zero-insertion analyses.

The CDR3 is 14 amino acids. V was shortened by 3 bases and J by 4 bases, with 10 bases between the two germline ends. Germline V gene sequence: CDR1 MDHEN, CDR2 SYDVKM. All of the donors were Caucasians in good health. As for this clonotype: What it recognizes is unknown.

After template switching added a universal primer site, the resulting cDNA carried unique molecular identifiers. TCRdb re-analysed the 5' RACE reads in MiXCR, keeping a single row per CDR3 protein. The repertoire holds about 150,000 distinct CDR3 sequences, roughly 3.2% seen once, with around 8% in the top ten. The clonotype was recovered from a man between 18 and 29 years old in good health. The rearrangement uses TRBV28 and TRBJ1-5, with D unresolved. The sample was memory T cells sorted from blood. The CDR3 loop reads CASSLVNRNQPQHF. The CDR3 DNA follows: TGTGCCAGCAGTTTGGTGAACAGAAATCAGCCCCAGCATTTT.